Shown below are 2 T cell receptor beta chains from a single sample sequenced in a study of shared clonotypes between healthy human individuals. Terminally differentiated effector memory CD45RA+ cells were left out of the naive CD8 fraction, which was CD45RO-negative and positively selected for CCR7. The method was immunoSEQ multiplex PCR; TCRdb's version includes in-frame clones alone and lacks a portion of them. Counted here are about 2.2 million clones, about 92% occurring once; the ten biggest clones make up more than 1.5%. The specimen sequenced was naive CD8+ T cells from PBMCs. These receptors originate from a man in his late teens or twenties in good health. Some clones in this sample may be carry-over from other donors' samples.

This chain uses TRBV27 with TRBJ1-4; D not resolved. The CDR3 has 15 residues. V lost 2 bases to trimming and J lost 7 bases, with 14 bases between them. Germline lookup yields CDR1 MNHEY and CDR2 SMNVEV (reference sequence). The CDR3: CASSLVSGVTEKLFF. The CDR3 coding sequence is TGTGCCAGCAGTTTAGTTAGCGGGGTCACTGAAAAACTGTTTTTT.

V and J are TRBV19 and TRBJ1-5, with D maybe TRBD1 (6 bases). Germline loops: CDR1 LNHDA, CDR2 SQIVND (reference sequence). Trimming cost V 6 bases and J 2 bases, with 23 bases left between them. This CDR3 has 18 residues. CDR3 coding DNA: TGTGCCAGTAGAAATCCGGACAGTTCTTTCGTAGGCAATCAGCCCCAGCATTTT. Translated, it gives CASRNPDSSFVGNQPQHF. Drawing the rest from reference TRBV19 and TRBJ1-5, the complete variable domain is DGGITQSPKYLFRKEGQNVTLSCEQNLNHDAMYWYRQDPGQGLRLIYYSQIVNDFQKGDIAEGYSVSREKKESFPLTVTSAQKNPTAFYLCASRNPDSSFVGNQPQHFGDGTRLSIL.